This T cell receptor (beta chain) was sequenced during a study of PD-1 blockade in classical Hodgkin lymphoma. Noted time point: cycle 4 day 1 (C4D1), after more than five weeks of nivolumab. Every patient experienced relapse after autologous stem cell transplantation, and brentuximab vedotin exposure varied. Responses achieved at best were complete response, partial response or progressive disease. Note on this clone: Its specificity is unknown.

Clones were read by immunoSEQ multiplex PCR, and TCRdb kept only the in-frame ones, dropping some. The data show roughly 40,000 clones, with 60% to 75% seen just once and about 3.4% held by the top ten. General study findings and limits: A significant rise in TCR diversity by C4D1 was seen for CD4+ but not CD8+ cells. Patients who responded completely had about the same baseline diversity as newly diagnosed patients.

Germline assignment: CDR1 MDHEN and CDR2 SYDVKM. CDR3 length: 14 amino acids. V dropped 7 bases and J dropped 2 bases, with 11 bases sitting between them. Material: peripheral blood mononuclear cells (PBMCs), obtained before the fourth cycle of nivolumab. The TCR comes from a human donor with classical Hodgkin lymphoma. The rearrangement links TRBV28 to TRBJ2-2; no clear D. The DNA of the CDR3 is TGTGCCAGCATAGGGAACATTAACACCGGGGAGCTGTTTTTT. Its protein product is CASIGNINTGELFF. Together with reference TRBV28 and TRBJ2-2, the CDR3 gives the full variable domain: DVKVTQSSRYLVKRTGEKVFLECVQDMDHENMFWYRQDPGLGLRLIYFSYDVKMKEKGDIPEGYSVSREKKERFSLILESASTNQTSMYLCASIGNINTGELFFGEGSRLTVL.